The T cell receptor (beta chain) described here comes from a study of shared clonotypes between healthy human individuals. V was pared by 0 bases and J by 1 base, with 13 bases between. The germline CDR1 and CDR2 sequences are SGHRS and YFSETQ. This CDR3 region has 16 residues. Subsets obtained from CD4+ cells comprised CD45RA+ naive and CD45RA-negative memory cells. Study-wide points: Clonotype sharing among donors was expected to depend on sequencing depth.

Authors' analysis steps: Junction-only sequences without quality scores were provided by ImmunoSEQ, so filtering was different. The table came from immunoSEQ multiplex PCR; TCRdb's copy has only in-frame clones and leaves some out. V and J calls and clone size are copied from that table; D and trimming were computed from the DNA. The data contain 400,000 to 600,000 clones, around 95% of them seen just once; the ten biggest clones take up about 0.068%. Worth noting for this clone: No antigen is known for it.

Sequenced sample: naive CD4+ T cells sorted from blood. Subset denoted: CD45RA+ positively selected. The V gene is TRBV5-1, the J gene TRBJ2-5; a weak D match, TRBD1 (5 bases). This TCR was sampled from a woman in her 30s in good health. CDR3 sequence (DNA): TGCGCCAGCAGCTTGGCCGGAAGGGGATTCCAAGAGACCCAGTACTTC. It specifies CASSLAGRGFQETQYF.